Here is one T cell receptor (beta chain) with its context. The antigen is not known. These data are taken from a study of OX40 agonist ivuxolimab in advanced cancers. Study overall: Every 2 weeks, patients got intravenous ivuxolimab at one of six dose levels (0.01-10 mg/kg).

Study results and limitations: At 0.1-3.0 mg/kg, partial responders had clonal expansion among the lowest observed. The study observed clonal expansion of CD4+ and CD8+ blood T cells by week 6 at 0.1 to 3.0 mg/kg. Among T cells, CD8+ cells averaged more expanded clones than CD4+ cells.

Here immunoSEQ multiplex PCR was the method, and the copy in TCRdb shows in-frame clones only, minus some. The table includes some 86,000 clones, about 90% detected once. The receptor was derived from an adult with an advanced solid tumor such as melanoma, head and neck, liver or kidney cancer. Specimen: CD4+ or CD8+ T cells sorted from blood, collected in a trial of the OX40 agonist ivuxolimab.

The CDR3 reads CASVRTESAKNIQYF. CDR3 sequence (DNA): TGTGCCAGCGTCAGGACAGAGTCAGCCAAAAACATTCAGTACTTC. The rearrangement uses TRBV2 and TRBJ2-4; TRBD1 is a possible D gene (6 bases). Trimming took off 8 bases at V and 0 bases at J, with 14 bases between the two ends. The CDR3 covers 15 residues. In germline, CDR1 is SNHLY, CDR2 FYNNEI. The whole variable domain, filled in from reference TRBV2 and TRBJ2-4, reads EPEVTQTPSHQVTQMGQEVILRCVPISNHLYFYWYRQILGQKVEFLVSFYNNEISEKSEIFDDQFSVERPDGSNFTLKIRSTKLEDSAMYFCASVRTESAKNIQYFGAGTRLSVL.